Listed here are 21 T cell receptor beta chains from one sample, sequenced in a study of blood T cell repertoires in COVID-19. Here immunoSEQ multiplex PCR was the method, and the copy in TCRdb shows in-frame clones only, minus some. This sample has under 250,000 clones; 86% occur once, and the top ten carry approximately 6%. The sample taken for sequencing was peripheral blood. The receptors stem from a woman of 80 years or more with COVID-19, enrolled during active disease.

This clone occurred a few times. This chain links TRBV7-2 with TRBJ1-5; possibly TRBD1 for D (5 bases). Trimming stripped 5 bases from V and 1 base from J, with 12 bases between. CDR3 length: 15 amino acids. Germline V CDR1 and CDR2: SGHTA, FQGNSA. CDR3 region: CASSPTEGSNQPQHF. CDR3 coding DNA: TGTGCCAGCAGCCCGACGGAGGGGAGCAATCAGCCCCAGCATTTT.

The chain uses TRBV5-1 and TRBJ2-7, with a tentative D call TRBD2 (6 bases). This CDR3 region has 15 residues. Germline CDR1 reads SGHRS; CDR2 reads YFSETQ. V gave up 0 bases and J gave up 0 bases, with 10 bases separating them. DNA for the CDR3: TGCGCCAGCAGCTTGGGTGGGGGGTTCTCCTACGAGCAGTACTTC. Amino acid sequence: CASSLGGGFSYEQYF. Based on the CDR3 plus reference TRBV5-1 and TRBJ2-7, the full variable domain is KAGVTQTPRYLIKTRGQQVTLSCSPISGHRSVSWYQQTPGQGLQFLFEYFSETQRNKGNFPGRFSGRQFSNSRSEMNVSTLELGDSALYLCASSLGGGFSYEQYFGPGTRLTVT.

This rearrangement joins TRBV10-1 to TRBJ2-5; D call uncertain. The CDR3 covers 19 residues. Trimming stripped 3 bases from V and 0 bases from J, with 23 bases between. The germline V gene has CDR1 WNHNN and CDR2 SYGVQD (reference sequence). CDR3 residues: CASSDGTSGGRPYQETQYF. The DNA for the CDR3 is TGCGCCAGCAGTGATGGTACTTCCGGCGGAAGACCGTACCAAGAGACCCAGTACTTC.

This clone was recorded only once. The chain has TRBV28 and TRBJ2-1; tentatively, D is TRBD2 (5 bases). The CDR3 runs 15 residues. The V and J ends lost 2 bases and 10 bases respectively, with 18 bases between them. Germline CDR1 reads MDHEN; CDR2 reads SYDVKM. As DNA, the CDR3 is TGTGCCAGCAGTTTAGTGGTTGCGGGCCGGCCGGAGCAGTTCTTC. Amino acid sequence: CASSLVVAGRPEQFF.

CDR3 sequence reads: CASRKEGGMDTGELFF. CDR3 nucleotide sequence: TGCGCCAGCAGAAAGGAGGGGGGGATGGACACCGGGGAGCTGTTTTTT. The chain links TRBV4-1 to TRBJ2-2; TRBD2 is a possible D gene (7 bases). Germline lookup yields CDR1 MGHRA and CDR2 YSYEKL. Trimming removed 6 bases from V and 3 bases from J, with 17 bases in between. The CDR3 has 16 amino acids.

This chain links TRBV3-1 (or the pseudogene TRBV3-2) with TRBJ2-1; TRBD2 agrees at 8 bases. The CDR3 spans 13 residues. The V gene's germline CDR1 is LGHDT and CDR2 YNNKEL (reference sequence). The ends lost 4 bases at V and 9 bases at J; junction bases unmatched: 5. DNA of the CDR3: TGTGCCAGCAGCCGAGCAACTAGCGGTGAGCAGTTCTTC. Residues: CASSRATSGEQFF.

CDR3 nucleotides: TGTGCCAGCAGCCCGGACAGGGGTTTCGTATCACCCCTCCACTTT. This codes for CASSPDRGFVSPLHF. The rearrangement joins TRBV5-4 to TRBJ1-6; 9 bases line up with TRBD1. V trimming: 4 bases; J trimming: 10 bases; junction bases outside the gene matches: 9. The CDR3 is 15 amino acids. Germline CDR1 reads SGHNT; CDR2 reads YYREEE (reference sequence).

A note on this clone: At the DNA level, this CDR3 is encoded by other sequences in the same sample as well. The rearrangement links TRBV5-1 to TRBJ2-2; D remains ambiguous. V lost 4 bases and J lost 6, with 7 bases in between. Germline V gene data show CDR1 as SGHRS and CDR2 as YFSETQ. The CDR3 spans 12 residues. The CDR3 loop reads CASSLPAGELFF. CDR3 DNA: TGCGCCAGCAGCCTCCCCGCCGGGGAGCTGTTTTTT. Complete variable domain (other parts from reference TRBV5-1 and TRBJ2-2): KAGVTQTPRYLIKTRGQQVTLSCSPISGHRSVSWYQQTPGQGLQFLFEYFSETQRNKGNFPGRFSGRQFSNSRSEMNVSTLELGDSALYLCASSLPAGELFFGEGSRLTVL.

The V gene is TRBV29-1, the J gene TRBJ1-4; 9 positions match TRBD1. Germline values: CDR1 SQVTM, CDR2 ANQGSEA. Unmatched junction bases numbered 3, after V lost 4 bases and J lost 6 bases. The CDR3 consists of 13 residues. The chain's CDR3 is CSVGGTGYEKLFF. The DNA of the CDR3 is TGCAGCGTTGGGGGGACAGGGTATGAAAAACTGTTTTTT.

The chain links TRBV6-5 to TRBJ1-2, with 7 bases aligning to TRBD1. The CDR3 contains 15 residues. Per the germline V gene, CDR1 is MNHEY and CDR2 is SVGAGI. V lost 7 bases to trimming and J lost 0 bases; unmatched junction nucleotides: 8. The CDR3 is CASKLQGPTNYGYTF. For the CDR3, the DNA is TGTGCCAGCAAGCTACAGGGGCCCACTAACTATGGCTACACCTTC.

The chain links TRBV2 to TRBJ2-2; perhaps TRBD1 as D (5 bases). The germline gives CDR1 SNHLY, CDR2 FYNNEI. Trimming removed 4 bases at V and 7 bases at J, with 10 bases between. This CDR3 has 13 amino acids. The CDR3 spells CASSVQGHGELFF. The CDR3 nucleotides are TGTGCCAGCAGTGTTCAGGGTCACGGGGAGCTGTTTTTT.

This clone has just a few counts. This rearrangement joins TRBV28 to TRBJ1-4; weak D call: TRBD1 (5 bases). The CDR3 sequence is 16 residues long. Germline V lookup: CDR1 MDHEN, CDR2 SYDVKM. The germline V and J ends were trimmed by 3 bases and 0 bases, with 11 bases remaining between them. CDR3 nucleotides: TGTGCCAGCAGTTTTGCGGGAGGGGCAACTAATGAAAAACTGTTTTTT. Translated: CASSFAGGATNEKLFF.

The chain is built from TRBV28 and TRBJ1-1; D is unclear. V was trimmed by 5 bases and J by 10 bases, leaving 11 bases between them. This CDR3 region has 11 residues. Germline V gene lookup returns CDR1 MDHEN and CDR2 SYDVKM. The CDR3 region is CASSLGRGAFF. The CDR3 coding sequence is TGTGCCAGCAGTCTCGGACGGGGAGCTTTCTTT.

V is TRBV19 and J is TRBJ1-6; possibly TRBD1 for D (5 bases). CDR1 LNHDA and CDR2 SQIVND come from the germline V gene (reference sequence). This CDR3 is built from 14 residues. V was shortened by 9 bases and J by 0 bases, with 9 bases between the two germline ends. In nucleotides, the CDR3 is TGTGCCAGCAGACAGAGCTCCTATAATTCACCCCTCCACTTT. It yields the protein CASRQSSYNSPLHF.

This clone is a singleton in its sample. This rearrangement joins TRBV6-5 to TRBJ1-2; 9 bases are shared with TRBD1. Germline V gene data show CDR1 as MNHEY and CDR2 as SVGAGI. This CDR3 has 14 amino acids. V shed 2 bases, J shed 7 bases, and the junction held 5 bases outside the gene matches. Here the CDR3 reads CASSYGTGKFGYTF. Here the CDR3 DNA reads TGTGCCAGCAGTTACGGGACAGGGAAATTTGGCTACACCTTC.

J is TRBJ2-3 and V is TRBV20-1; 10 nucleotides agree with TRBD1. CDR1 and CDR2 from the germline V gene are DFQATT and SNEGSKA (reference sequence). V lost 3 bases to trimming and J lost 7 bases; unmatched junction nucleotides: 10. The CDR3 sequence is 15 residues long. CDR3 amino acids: CSASLPGQGGNTQYF. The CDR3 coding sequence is TGCAGTGCTAGTCTGCCAGGACAGGGGGGTAATACGCAGTATTTT.

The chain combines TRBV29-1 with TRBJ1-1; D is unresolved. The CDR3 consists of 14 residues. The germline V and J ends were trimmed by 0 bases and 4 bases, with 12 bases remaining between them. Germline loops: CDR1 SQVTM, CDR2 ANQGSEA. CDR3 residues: CSVEDLGQSTEAFF. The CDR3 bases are TGCAGCGTTGAAGATCTTGGGCAGTCCACTGAAGCTTTCTTT.

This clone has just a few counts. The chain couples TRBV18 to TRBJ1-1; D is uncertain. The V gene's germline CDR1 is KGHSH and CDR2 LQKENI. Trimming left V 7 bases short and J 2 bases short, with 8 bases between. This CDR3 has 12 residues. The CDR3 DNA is TGTGCCAGCTTACCGCTAAACACTGAAGCTTTCTTT. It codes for CASLPLNTEAFF.

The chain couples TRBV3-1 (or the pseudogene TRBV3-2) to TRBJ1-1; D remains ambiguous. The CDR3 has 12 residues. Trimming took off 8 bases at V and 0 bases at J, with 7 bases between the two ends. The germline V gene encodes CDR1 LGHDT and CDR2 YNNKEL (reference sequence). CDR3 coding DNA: TGTGCCAGCGGTACACTGAACACTGAAGCTTTCTTT. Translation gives CASGTLNTEAFF.

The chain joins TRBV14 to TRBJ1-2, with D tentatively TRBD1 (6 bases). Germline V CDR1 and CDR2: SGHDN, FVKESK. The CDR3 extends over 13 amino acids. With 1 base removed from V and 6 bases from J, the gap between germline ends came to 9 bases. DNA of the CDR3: TGTGCCAGCAGCCAAGGGCCAGGGGATGGCTACACCTTC. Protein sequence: CASSQGPGDGYTF.

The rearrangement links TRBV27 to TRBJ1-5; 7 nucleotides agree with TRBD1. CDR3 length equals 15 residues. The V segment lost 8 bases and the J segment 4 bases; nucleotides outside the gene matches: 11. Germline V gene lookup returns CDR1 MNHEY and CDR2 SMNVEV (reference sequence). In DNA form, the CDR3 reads TGTGCCAGCGGGTACAGGGGACCTAAGAATCAGCCCCAGCATTTT. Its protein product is CASGYRGPKNQPQHF.